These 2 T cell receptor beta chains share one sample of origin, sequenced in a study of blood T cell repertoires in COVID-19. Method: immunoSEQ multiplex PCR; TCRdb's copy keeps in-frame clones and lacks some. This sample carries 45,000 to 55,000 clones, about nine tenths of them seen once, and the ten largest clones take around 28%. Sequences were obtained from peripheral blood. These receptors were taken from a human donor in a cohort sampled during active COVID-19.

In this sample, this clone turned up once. The DNA of the CDR3 is TGTGCCAGCAGTTCCTCAGGAGGGGCGGTATCTGGCTACACCTTC. The encoded protein is CASSSSGGAVSGYTF. The rearrangement links TRBV6-5 to TRBJ1-2; D possibly corresponds to TRBD1 (5 bases). V was trimmed by 4 bases and J by 7 bases, leaving 19 bases between them. The CDR3 sequence is 15 residues long. CDR1 is MNHEY, CDR2 SVGAGI, per germline.

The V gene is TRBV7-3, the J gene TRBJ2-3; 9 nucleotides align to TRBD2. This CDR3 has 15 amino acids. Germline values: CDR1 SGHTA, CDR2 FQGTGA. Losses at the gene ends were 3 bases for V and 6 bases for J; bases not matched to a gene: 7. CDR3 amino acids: CASSLSGGPFDTQYF. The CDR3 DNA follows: TGTGCCAGCAGCTTGAGCGGGGGGCCCTTCGATACGCAGTATTTT.